This T cell receptor beta chain was captured in a study of T cells after yellow fever vaccination. Study-level results: Re-detected after boosting: most primary clones, 95% to 98% of CD4 and under 90% of CD8. Overall, a small share of clonotypes was seen in both CD4 and CD8 compartments. The secondary response was weaker but peaked faster, day 5 versus 15.

UMIs and a universal primer site were added when TCR cDNA was made by 5'RACE template switching. TCRdb re-analysed the 5' RACE reads in MiXCR, keeping a single row per CDR3 protein. This table has more than 55,000 distinct CDR3 sequences, approximately 7% appearing once. This CDR3 comprises 13 residues. Germline assignment: CDR1 MNHEY and CDR2 SVGEGT. The V gene lost 6 bases and the J gene lost 2 bases, with 10 bases spanning the gap. This clonotype has a count of ten or more. Its specificity is unknown. The chain joins TRBV6-2 or TRBV6-3 to TRBJ1-1, with D possibly being TRBD1 (5 bases). Sample: CD8+ T cells sorted from PBMCs, taken 15 days after the yellow fever booster vaccination. The clonotype originates from a man aged 25 to 40 who received the YFV17D yellow fever vaccine. The CDR3 spells CASRWGLNTEAFF. CDR3 DNA sequence: TGTGCCAGCAGATGGGGACTCAACACTGAAGCTTTCTTT.